A selection of T cell receptor beta chains follows, all from one sample in a study of tumor and adjacent non-tumor tissue in lung cancer. One entry per CDR3 protein results from TCRdb running MiXCR on the multiplex PCR reads. The profile covers approximately 140,000 distinct CDR3 sequences, with approximately 70% appearing a single time and approximately 18% taken by the ten largest. Specimen: lung tumor tissue. These receptors were obtained from a man between 60 and 70 years old with small cell lung cancer. Both conserved end residues are part of each CDR3. The D gene is left open where the match is weak. Size values are once, few and many counts, or a class for expanded clones, and some rows have none.

d_gene	abundance	v_gene	j_gene	CDR3nt	CDR3aa
.	many	TRBV24-1	TRBJ1-2	TGTGCCACCGTCGGAGGGAGGGACCCAGGGTATGGCTACACCTTC	CATVGGRDPGYGYTF
TRBD2	.	TRBV28	TRBJ2-5	TGTGCCAGCAGTTTGTCCGCGCGGGGGTGGGAGACCCAGTACTTC	CASSLSARGWETQYF
TRBD2	.	TRBV6-5	TRBJ2-2	TGTGCCAGCACCTCAATGATGGGGGGGGGCACCGGGGAGCTGTTTTTT	CASTSMMGGGTGELFF
.	once	TRBV4-2	TRBJ2-1	TGTGCCAGAAGCCACGCGGTCTTAAATGAGCAGTTCTTT	CARSHAVLNEQFF
TRBD1	.	TRBV29-1	TRBJ2-3	TGCTGCGTCCAGACAGGGTTCACAGATACGCAGTATTTT	CCVQTGFTDTQYF
.	.	TRBV5-4	TRBJ2-2	TGTGCCAGCAGCCCGAACTACAGATCGGGGGAGCTGTTTTTT	CASSPNYRSGELFF
TRBD1	.	TRBV5-1	TRBJ2-6	TGCGCCAGCAGCTTGGCTGCAGGGACAGGGCCGCTTGGGGCCAACGTCCTGACTTTC	CASSLAAGTGPLGANVLTF
.	once	TRBV12-3/TRBV12-4	TRBJ2-1	TGTGCCAGCAGCCGTCGGGCCCTAACTAGGAGCTCCTATAATGAGCAGCTCTTC	CASSRRALTRSSYNEQLF
TRBD2	many	TRBV20-1	TRBJ2-7	TGCAGTGCTAGTGGGAGGGCCGGCGAGCAGTACTTC	CSASGRAGEQYF
.	.	TRBV12-3/TRBV12-4	TRBJ2-3	TGTGCCGGCAGTTTAGGACTCAGTTATCGGTCAGAAAGCAATCAGCCCCAGTATTTT	CAGSLGLSYRSESNQPQYF
.	once	TRBV12-3/TRBV12-4	TRBJ1-2	TGTGCCAGCAGTTTCGCGGCGTGGGGACAATATGACTACACCTTC	CASSFAAWGQYDYTF
TRBD1	.	TRBV6-1	TRBJ1-4	TGTGCCAGCAGGGCCAGGACAGGGAGTTATGCCAATGAAAAACTGTTTTTT	CASRARTGSYANEKLFF
.	.	TRBV6-5	TRBJ2-5	TGTGCGTGCAGCTTACAGGTTTTTGGGGAGACCCAGTACTTC	CACSLQVFGETQYF
.	.	TRBV29-1	TRBJ2-1	TGCAGCGTTGAAGGAGATACCTACAATGAGCAGTTCTTC	CSVEGDTYNEQFF
.	.	TRBV4-1	TRBJ2-7	TGTGCCAGCAGCCTGTCCGAGAGCTCCCACGAGCAGTACTTC	CASSLSESSHEQYF
TRBD1	.	TRBV11-3	TRBJ2-1	TGTGCCAACAGCCGGGGATTAGCAGGGGGCAGGAATGAGCAGTTCTTC	CANSRGLAGGRNEQFF
.	many	TRBV5-5	TRBJ2-7	TGTGCCAGCAGCCGTAGTACCGGGGAGCAGTACTTC	CASSRSTGEQYF
.	once	TRBV11-2	TRBJ1-1	TGTGCCAGCAGCTTAGGGTCATGGTTTGAGGCTTTCTTT	CASSLGSWFEAFF
.	.	TRBV28	TRBJ2-2	TGTGCCAGCAGTTGGGATCAGGGGGGAACCGGGGAGCTATTTTTT	CASSWDQGGTGELFF
.	many	TRBV5-6	TRBJ1-2	TGTGCCAGCAGCCTTGCCCCCGTGATCGCTGGCTACACCTTC	CASSLAPVIAGYTF
.	.	TRBV11-2	TRBJ2-1	TGTGCCAGCAACTTAGTGCTTAACAATGAGCAGTTCTTC	CASNLVLNNEQFF
TRBD2	.	TRBV20-1	TRBJ2-1	TGCAGTTCTAGAGCATCACTAGCGGGAGCCTACAATGAGCAGTTCTTC	CSSRASLAGAYNEQFF
.	few	TRBV4-1	TRBJ1-5	TGCGCCAGCAGCCAACAAACCTCAGGGGAAAATCAGCCCCAGCATTTT	CASSQQTSGENQPQHF
TRBD2	.	TRBV10-1	TRBJ2-1	TGCGCCAGCAGGGGAACCTCCTCCGGGACTAGAGACAATGAGCAGTTCTTC	CASRGTSSGTRDNEQFF
TRBD1	many	TRBV12-5	TRBJ1-1	TGTGCTAGTGGTTGGATGACAGGGGATGGGAACACTGAAGCTTTCTTT	CASGWMTGDGNTEAFF
TRBD1	once	TRBV20-1	TRBJ2-7	TGCAGTGCTAGAAAGACAGGGAAGAACGGGCAGTACTTC	CSARKTGKNGQYF
TRBD2	.	TRBV30	TRBJ2-4	TGTGCCTGGAGTCGAGTAGCGGGCAATCAGTACTTC	CAWSRVAGNQYF
.	.	TRBV6-1	TRBJ1-5	TGTGCCAGCAACCGGGTCAATAATCAGCCCAAGCATTTT	CASNRVNNQPKHF
.	.	TRBV11-2	TRBJ2-7	TGTGCCAGCAGTCCCCTCCTAACGGGGTACGAGGAGTACTTC	CASSPLLTGYEEYF
.	.	TRBV29-1	TRBJ2-7	TGCAGCGTTGCGCGGGTTGGCCGGGACGAGCAGTACTTC	CSVARVGRDEQYF
.	.	TRBV20-1	TRBJ2-3	TGTAGTGCTATGGTGGGAGAGGGAGGTACGCAGTATTTT	CSAMVGEGGTQYF
.	.	TRBV5-6	TRBJ1-5	TGTGCCAGCAGCTTGAGCGGGGTCAACCAGCCCAAGCATTTT	CASSLSGVNQPKHF
.	.	TRBV30	TRBJ2-3	TGTGCCCGGAACCGGGGGAGCACAGATACACAGTATTTT	CARNRGSTDTQYF
.	once	TRBV29-1	TRBJ1-1	.	CSVSVGKGSACFF
.	few	TRBV7-2	TRBJ2-7	TGTGCCAGCAGCTTATCGAGTAGCCCTGCCTACGAGCAGTACTTC	CASSLSSSPAYEQYF
TRBD2	.	TRBV12-3/TRBV12-4	TRBJ2-1	TGTGCCGGCACCTCCGGGACTAGCGGGCTCAATGAGCAGTTCTTC	CAGTSGTSGLNEQFF
.	.	TRBV11-2	TRBJ2-7	TGTGGCAGCAGCTTATCAGCGGGCGGGGGCTTCTACGATCAGTACTTC	CGSSLSAGGGFYDQYF
TRBD1	.	TRBV11-2	TRBJ2-5	TGTGACAGTAGCTATACAGGGGAATATAGTGAGACCCAGTACTTC	CDSSYTGEYSETQYF
TRBD2	.	TRBV5-1	TRBJ2-3	TGCGCCAGCAGCTTGGCGGCTAGCGGGAGTGTCGATACGCAGTATTTT	CASSLAASGSVDTQYF
.	.	TRBV5-1	TRBJ1-1	TGCGCCAGCAGCTCGTCAGTGAACACTGAAGCTTTCTTT	CASSSSVNTEAFF
.	.	TRBV20-1	TRBJ2-3	TGTAATGCTAGTGTAGCCACTAGCACAGATACGCAGTATTTT	CNASVATSTDTQYF
.	many	TRBV20-1	TRBJ2-5	TGCAGTGCTAAAGGAGGGGAGACCCAGTACTTC	CSAKGGETQYF
.	once	TRBV13	TRBJ2-3	TGTGCCAGCAGCAAAGTTATAGCGGAATTCCGCACAGATACGCAGTATTTT	CASSKVIAEFRTDTQYF
.	.	TRBV5-1	TRBJ2-2	TGCGCCTGCATGGAGGGAGACACCGGGGGGCTTTTTTTT	CACMEGDTGGLFF
TRBD1	once	TRBV29-1	TRBJ1-2	TGCAGCGTACTGGGACCCGCTCCGGGACAGAGGGCGCAGGGCTACACCTTC	CSVLGPAPGQRAQGYTF
TRBD2	once	TRBV11-2	TRBJ2-1	TGTGCCAGCAGCCACACGGGAGGGTTTTTCGATGAGCAGTTCTTC	CASSHTGGFFDEQFF
.	.	TRBV12-3/TRBV12-4	TRBJ2-1	TGTGCCAGCAGCCCCCACGGGAGCTCCTACAATGAGCAGTTCTTC	CASSPHGSSYNEQFF
TRBD2	many	TRBV6-5	TRBJ2-1	TGTGCCAGCAGCCGAAGGAACCTAGCGGGAGGGGGGAATGAGCAGTTCTTC	CASSRRNLAGGGNEQFF
TRBD1	.	TRBV11-2	TRBJ2-5	TGTGCCAGTAGCTCAAGGACAGGGGTTGAGGCCCAGTACTTC	CASSSRTGVEAQYF
TRBD1	few	TRBV10-3	TRBJ2-3	TGTGCCATCAAAGGACAGGGTTCAGATACGCAGTATTTT	CAIKGQGSDTQYF
TRBD2	once	TRBV11-3	TRBJ2-3	TGTGCCAGCAACCCTGGACTAGCGGGAGATACGCGGTATTTT	CASNPGLAGDTRYF
.	few	TRBV7-3	TRBJ2-1	TGTGCCAGCAGCCCCGGCGCAGGATTATACAATGAGCAGTTCTTC	CASSPGAGLYNEQFF
TRBD1	.	TRBV11-2	TRBJ1-1	TGTGCCAACAGGATCCTAGGACAGGGCGGTGAAGCTTTCTTT	CANRILGQGGEAFF